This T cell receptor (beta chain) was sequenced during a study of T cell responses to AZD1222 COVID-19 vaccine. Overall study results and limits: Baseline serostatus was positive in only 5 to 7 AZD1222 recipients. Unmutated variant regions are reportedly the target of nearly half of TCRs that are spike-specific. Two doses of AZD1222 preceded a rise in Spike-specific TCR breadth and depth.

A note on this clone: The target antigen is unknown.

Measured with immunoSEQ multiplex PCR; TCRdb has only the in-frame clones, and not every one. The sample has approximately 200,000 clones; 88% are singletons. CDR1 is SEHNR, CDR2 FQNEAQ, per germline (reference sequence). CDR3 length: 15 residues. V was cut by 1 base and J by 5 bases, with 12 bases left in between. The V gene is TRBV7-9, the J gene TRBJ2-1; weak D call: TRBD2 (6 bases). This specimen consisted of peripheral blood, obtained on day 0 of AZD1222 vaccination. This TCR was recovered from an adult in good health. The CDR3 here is CASSLEERVHNEQFF. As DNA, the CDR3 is TGTGCCAGCAGCTTAGAAGAGCGGGTACACAATGAGCAGTTCTTC.